This T cell receptor (beta chain) comes out of a study of blood T cell repertoires in COVID-19. This CDR3 has 17 amino acids. Germline CDR1 reads SGHVS; CDR2 reads FQNEAQ. V gave up 5 bases and J gave up 9 bases; unmatched junction bases: 12. Clones were sequenced by immunoSEQ multiplex PCR, and TCRdb holds only the in-frame ones, with some missing. The table has fewer than 150,000 clones, approximately 84% seen once. This chain uses TRBV7-8 with TRBJ2-1; 14 positions match TRBD2. Input material: peripheral blood. The TCR was taken from a woman aged 30 to 39 who had recovered from COVID-19. CDR3 region: CASSTTAPGLAGVEQFF. The CDR3 DNA is TGTGCCAGCAGCACCACAGCACCGGGACTAGCGGGAGTTGAGCAGTTCTTC.